The 12 T cell receptor beta chains below were found in one sample sequenced in a study of shared clonotypes between healthy human individuals. The naive CD8 fraction comprised CD45RO-negative cells positively selected for CCR7 and excluded terminally differentiated effector memory CD45RA+ cells. Clones were read by immunoSEQ multiplex PCR, and TCRdb kept only the in-frame ones, dropping some. The sample holds roughly 570,000 clones; roughly 98% are singletons and the top ten take 0.3%. The specimen sequenced was naive CD8+ T cells sorted from blood. The receptor set was obtained from a man aged 25-40 years in good health.

This clone was detected only once. The V gene is TRBV28, the J gene TRBJ2-5; 14 bases line up with TRBD2. Trimming removed 6 bases from V and 5 bases from J; junction bases left unmatched: 8. The germline CDR1 and CDR2 sequences are MDHEN and SYDVKM. There are 16 residues in the CDR3. CDR3 sequence: CASSPRTSGGRETQYF. Here the CDR3 DNA reads TGTGCCAGCAGCCCCAGGACTAGCGGGGGGCGGGAGACCCAGTACTTC.

The rearrangement joins TRBV25-1 to TRBJ2-2; D is tentatively TRBD1 or TRBD2 (5 bases each). The germline CDR1 and CDR2 sequences are MGHDK and SYGVNS. The CDR3 runs to 16 residues. V was cut by 2 bases and J by 0 bases, with 10 bases left in between. For the CDR3, the DNA is TGTGCCAGCAGTGAAGGGGGATTCGCGAACACCGGGGAGCTGTTTTTT. Its protein product is CASSEGGFANTGELFF.

The chain combines TRBV7-9 with TRBJ2-1; D may be TRBD2 (5 bases). From germline, CDR1 is SEHNR and CDR2 FQNEAQ (reference sequence). The length of the CDR3 is 15 residues. V lost 5 bases, J lost 1 base, and 12 bases lay in between. The CDR3, as DNA: TGTGCCAGCAGCCCCGGACGGGATTCCTACAATGAGCAGTTCTTC. Protein product: CASSPGRDSYNEQFF. The full variable domain, rest sourced from reference TRBV7-9 and TRBJ2-1, is DTGVSQNPRHKITKRGQNVTFRCDPISEHNRLYWYRQTLGQGPEFLTYFQNEAQLEKSRLLSDRFSAERPKGSFSTLEIQRTEQGDSAMYLCASSPGRDSYNEQFFGPGTRLTVL.

The DNA for the CDR3 is TGTGCCAGCAGTTTCAGGGGGCCTGGAAACACCATATATTTT. Its translation is CASSFRGPGNTIYF. This chain uses TRBV27 with TRBJ1-3, with 8 bases aligning to TRBD1. The V gene end was trimmed by 3 bases and the J gene end by 2 bases; junction bases not matched to a gene: 0. Germline CDR1 MNHEY, CDR2 SMNVEV (reference sequence). This CDR3 is built from 14 residues.

The rearrangement joins TRBV4-1 to TRBJ2-7, with 8 nucleotides matching TRBD2. Per the germline V gene, CDR1 is MGHRA and CDR2 is YSYEKL. This CDR3 has 16 amino acids. After removal of 0 bases from V and 2 bases from J, the junction contained 6 bases not matched to a gene. The CDR3 sequence is CASSQEASGRTYEQYF. The CDR3 region has the DNA TGCGCCAGCAGCCAAGAGGCTAGCGGGCGAACCTACGAGCAGTACTTC.

In DNA, the CDR3 is TGTGCCAGCAGCGTAGGCCCGAACAGCTACGAGCAGTACTTC. Translation gives CASSVGPNSYEQYF. The gene calls are TRBV9 and TRBJ2-7; D gene uncertain. Germline V gives CDR1 SGDLS, CDR2 YYNGEE. The CDR3 consists of 14 residues. V was cut by 0 bases and J by 3 bases, with 10 bases left in between.

This rearrangement joins TRBV5-5 to TRBJ1-2; 7 bases are shared with TRBD1. V lost 1 base and J lost 6; bases outside the gene matches: 12. CDR1 and CDR2 from the germline V gene are SGHKS and YYEKEE (reference sequence). CDR3 length equals 16 residues. CDR3 loop: CASSLWERQGIDGYTF. CDR3 in DNA: TGTGCCAGCAGCTTGTGGGAAAGACAGGGTATAGATGGCTACACCTTC.

This clone was seen once. The chain joins TRBV2 to TRBJ2-7; 11 bases fit TRBD2. Germline V gene lookup returns CDR1 SNHLY and CDR2 FYNNEI. V was clipped by 8 bases and J by 5 bases; unmatched bases: 14. CDR3 length: 16 residues. As DNA, the CDR3 is TGTGCCAGCCCTAAAGGGGTAGCGGGAGGGCCCCACGAGCAGTACTTC. This translates into CASPKGVAGGPHEQYF. The variable domain in full, completed from reference TRBV2 and TRBJ2-7, reads EPEVTQTPSHQVTQMGQEVILRCVPISNHLYFYWYRQILGQKVEFLVSFYNNEISEKSEIFDDQFSVERPDGSNFTLKIRSTKLEDSAMYFCASPKGVAGGPHEQYFGPGTRLTVT.

This clone occurred once. V and J are TRBV19 and TRBJ1-1, with 9 bases matching TRBD1. The germline V gene encodes CDR1 LNHDA and CDR2 SQIVND (reference sequence). J was trimmed by 3 bases and V by 10 bases; bases with no gene match: 3. The CDR3 length is 12 residues. The chain's CDR3 is CATGQGHTEAFF. In DNA, the CDR3 is TGTGCCACCGGACAGGGGCACACTGAAGCTTTCTTT.

The rearrangement uses TRBV29-1 and TRBJ1-2, with D tentatively TRBD1 (6 bases). The V gene's germline CDR1 is SQVTM and CDR2 ANQGSEA. This CDR3 is 12 amino acids long. Trimming took off 2 bases at V and 2 bases at J, with 6 bases between the two ends. In nucleotides, the CDR3 is TGCAGCGTTGAACAGGGGAACTATGGCTACACCTTC. It encodes CSVEQGNYGYTF.

The rearrangement uses TRBV19 and TRBJ1-2; D gene uncertain. Germline V CDR1 and CDR2: LNHDA, SQIVND (reference sequence). The CDR3 is 14 residues long. The V end was cut by 0 bases, the J end by 4 bases, with 9 bases between. The chain's CDR3 is CASSIDAVGYGYTF. CDR3 bases: TGTGCCAGTAGTATAGACGCCGTTGGCTATGGCTACACCTTC.

This clone was seen only once. The chain carries TRBV14 and TRBJ2-3; 8 positions agree with TRBD2. With V trimmed by 4 bases and J by 1 base, 4 bases remained unmatched. CDR3 length: 15 residues. Germline CDR1 SGHDN, CDR2 FVKESK. DNA for the CDR3: TGTGCCAGCAGCCCACTAGCGGAGGGCACAGATACGCAGTATTTT. Protein sequence: CASSPLAEGTDTQYF.